Detailed here is one TCR beta chain. Its cognate antigen has yet to be identified. Base qualities were left out, and no much larger clone turns up one base away. The data belong to a study of T cell responses to AZD1222 COVID-19 vaccine (dated by TCRdb to the early 2020s). Context from the whole study: A total of just over 230 trial participants underwent TCR sequencing, of whom about 200 had received two doses of AZD1222 and about 26 had received two doses of the MenACWY control vaccine. Trial participants were enrolled into age subgroups of 18-55, 56-69 and 70-plus years, which contained around 140, 26 and 57 TCR-sequenced participants, respectively. Study-wide conclusions, independent of this receptor: The whole spike protein was spanned by vaccine-associated CD4 TCRs, and dominant responses were seen in regions 160-218 and 743-854. Only five to seven AZD1222 recipients were SARS-CoV-2 seropositive at baseline, limiting conclusions about previously exposed vaccinees. Epitopes outside the regions mutated in the B.1.351 and B.1.1.7 variants were reportedly recognized by nearly half of the unique spike-specific TCRs. In the small 56-69-year group, the increase in depth fell short of significance, most likely because of low power. Participants were mostly white British and included more females than males, and it was suggested by the authors that clonal diversity may have been underestimated. After two AZD1222 doses, both the breadth and the depth of spike-specific TCRs were significantly higher than at day 0 and than in MenACWY recipients. No day 14 peak-response samples were available, so repertoires were characterized only after the peak T cell response.

The CDR3 regions of human TCRbeta chains were subjected to immunosequencing. Under the source paper's analysis protocol: TCRs in the repertoires were matched against a reference library of SARS-CoV-2-specific TCRs that had been generated with the MIRA antigen-specificity platform. Breadth was defined as the fraction of unique TCRs that were SARS-CoV-2-associated, and depth was defined as the fraction of total T cells that were SARS-CoV-2-associated. Using the MIRA data, every spike-specific TCR was mapped to the spike region that the TCR reacted to and assigned to either a CD4 or a CD8 class. Log10-transformed breadth and depth values were compared by one-way ANOVA with Sidak's multiple comparisons tests. TCRdb took this table from immuneACCESS and kept in-frame rearrangements with V and J called. Such tables lack part of the clones; where checked against another copy, unresolved V genes explain under half of the gap, and the rest is unexplained. The V and J calls and clone size are taken from that table; D and trimming were inferred from the DNA. For this sample there are tens of thousands of clones; 65% to 80% appear just once. The top ten clones comprise roughly 20% of the sample.

The CDR3 sequence holds 13 residues, the cysteine and phenylalanine included. Only CDR3 DNA is held: 39 bases, read in frame from base 1. CDR1 and CDR2 (KGHSH, LQKENI) derive from the germline V gene. V is pruned by 5 bases and J by 3 bases, leaving 4 bases of the junction without a gene match. In the paper's terms, the time point label means: baseline before first vaccination. According to the study, the label for this sample's treatment or condition signals: meningococcal conjugate vaccine given as trial control. The vaccinee samples were drawn from two UK trials, COV001 and COV002, one of which was a single-blind randomized controlled phase 2/3 trial testing AZD1222 (ChAdOx1 nCoV-19) in healthy adults. For TCRbeta chain sequencing, PBMC samples from trial participants were taken at day 0 and at day 28 after the second dose.

The sequence joins TRBV18 to TRBJ2-7; TRBD1 agrees with 7 junctional bases. The sequence derives from an adult in good health. This specimen consisted of peripheral blood, obtained on day 0 of MenACWY control vaccination. The CDR3 in this case is CASSRDRSYEQYF. The bases are TGTGCCAGCTCAAGGGACAGAAGCTACGAGCAGTACTTC.